The text below deals with one T cell receptor beta chain. What it binds is not known. The germline V and J ends were trimmed by 5 bases and 4 bases, with 18 bases remaining between them. Germline CDR1 and CDR2: SGHVS and FNYEAQ. The CDR3 is 15 amino acids. This sample was included in a study of beta chain features in type 1 diabetes. Study-wide points: Naive, central memory and Treg TCRB repertoires seemed to resemble each other more closely in patients than they did in healthy donors.

Every bit of the isolated RNA underwent reverse transcription, so sequencing read expressed TCRB transcripts. The repertoire was sequenced with immunoSEQ multiplex PCR; TCRdb's copy has only in-frame clones and lacks some. The repertoire holds approximately 5,800 clones, with roughly 79% as singletons. Sequencing was done on a sample of Tregs from blood. The chain is built from TRBV7-6 and TRBJ2-7; D possibly corresponds to TRBD1 (5 bases). The source is a man younger than 30 in good health. The CDR3 nucleotides read TGTGCCAGCAGCCACCTTGGGCAGGGAAGTTACGAGCAGTACTTC. Translation: CASSHLGQGSYEQYF.